One and the same sample provided the 21 T cell receptor beta chains below, sequenced in a study of cytomegalovirus exposure and HLA in healthy donors. The PCR contained 60 Vbeta and 13 Jbeta primers. Assay used: immunoSEQ multiplex PCR; TCRdb lists only in-frame clones, some missing. The sample lists some 150,000 clones; around 84% were seen once. The sequenced material came from PBMCs. These receptors all stem from a man aged 40-55 years in good health and CMV-seropositive.

This clone was seen just once. V gene TRBV28 combines with J gene TRBJ2-7; the match to TRBD2 covers 7 bases. V lost 5 bases and J lost 0; bases outside the gene matches: 7. There are 15 residues in the CDR3. Germline lookup yields CDR1 MDHEN and CDR2 SYDVKM. CDR3 DNA sequence: TGTGCCAGCAGTCTGACTAGCTTGAGCTCCTACGAGCAGTACTTC. As protein: CASSLTSLSSYEQYF.

The V call is TRBV27, the J call TRBJ2-7; no clear D. The CDR3 runs to 11 residues. V shed 4 bases and J shed 1 base, with 2 bases lying between them. Germline V gene lookup returns CDR1 MNHEY and CDR2 SMNVEV (reference sequence). The CDR3 sequence: CASSSSYEQYF. CDR3 bases: TGTGCCAGCAGTTCTTCCTACGAGCAGTACTTC.

This sequence joins TRBV4-3 and TRBJ2-7; TRBD2 matches 8 bases. Germline assignment: CDR1 LGHNA and CDR2 YSLEER. Trimming at V came to 1 base and at J to 5 bases, leaving 10 bases not matched to a gene. CDR3 length: 16 amino acids. CDR3 nucleotide sequence: TGCGCCAGCAGCCAAGTGGTCGGCGCGGGAGGTCACGAGCAGTACTTC. Its translation: CASSQVVGAGGHEQYF.

The CDR3 DNA follows: TGCGCCAGCAGCTTACTAGCGGGAAACACCGGGGAGCTGTTTTTT. It codes for CASSLLAGNTGELFF. The chain uses TRBV5-1 and TRBJ2-2; 10 bases are shared with TRBD2. V lost 2 bases, J lost 2 bases, and 0 bases stayed unmatched. CDR1 and CDR2 from the germline V gene are SGHRS and YFSETQ. The CDR3 sequence is 15 residues long.

The rearrangement links TRBV4-1 to TRBJ2-1; a possible D gene is TRBD1 (5 bases). This CDR3 contains 17 residues. Trimming cost V 0 bases and J 0 bases, with 12 bases left between them. Looked up from germline, CDR1 is MGHRA and CDR2 is YSYEKL. Here the CDR3 reads CASSQDRTTSSYNEQFF. The CDR3 DNA reads TGCGCCAGCAGCCAAGATAGGACAACCAGCTCCTACAATGAGCAGTTCTTC.

This clone was seen a few times. The chain employs TRBV20-1 and TRBJ1-2; possible D gene TRBD1, 5 bases. Germline CDR1 reads DFQATT; CDR2 reads SNEGSKA (reference sequence). Trimming took 3 bases from V and 4 from J, leaving 6 bases between them. The CDR3 runs 11 residues. CDR3 loop: CSASGAYGYTF. The CDR3 DNA reads as TGCAGTGCTAGTGGGGCCTATGGCTACACCTTC.

This clone was recorded only once. The chain uses TRBV5-1 and TRBJ1-1; TRBD1 matches 11 bases. The CDR3 length is 14 residues. J was trimmed by 8 bases and V by 2 bases; bases with no gene match: 5. CDR1 and CDR2 from the germline V gene are SGHRS and YFSETQ. For the CDR3, the DNA is TGCGCCAGCAGCTTAGGACAGGGGGCCAGAGAAGCTTTCTTT. This translates into CASSLGQGAREAFF.

The chain combines TRBV5-1 with TRBJ1-6; 9 bases are a match to TRBD1. V was clipped by 4 bases and J by 10 bases; unmatched bases: 6. Germline CDR1 SGHRS, CDR2 YFSETQ. This CDR3 has 14 residues. The CDR3 is CASSPPGQGSPLHF. In nucleotides, the CDR3 is TGCGCCAGCAGCCCACCGGGACAGGGATCACCCCTCCACTTT.

V gene TRBV19 combines with J gene TRBJ2-7; 10 nucleotides line up with TRBD2. Germline CDR1 and CDR2: LNHDA and SQIVND (reference sequence). J gave up 0 bases and V 4 bases, and 3 bases lay outside the gene matches. The CDR3 is 15 residues long. This chain's CDR3 is CASSTLAGASYEQYF. The CDR3 coding sequence is TGTGCCAGTAGTACCCTAGCGGGAGCCTCCTACGAGCAGTACTTC.

This chain joins TRBV10-3 and TRBJ2-5; D remains ambiguous. The germline V gene has CDR1 ENHRY and CDR2 SYGVKD. V was shortened by 0 bases and J by 9 bases, with 8 bases between the two germline ends. The CDR3 is 12 amino acids. CDR3 sequence reads: CAISESHFPQYF. DNA of the CDR3: TGTGCCATCAGTGAGTCTCACTTCCCCCAGTACTTC.

This clone was found a few times. This rearrangement joins TRBV5-6 to TRBJ2-7; D unclear. Trimming removed 3 bases at V and 2 bases at J, with 3 bases between. The CDR3 contains 11 residues. From germline, CDR1 is SGHDT and CDR2 YYEEEE. In DNA, the CDR3 is TGTGCCAGCAGCTCCGCCTACGAGCAGTACTTC. It is translated as CASSSAYEQYF.

The gene calls are TRBV6-1 and TRBJ2-5; perhaps TRBD1 as D (7 bases). The length of the CDR3 is 13 residues. The ends were cut back, 6 bases at V and 5 bases at J, with 13 bases in the middle. Per the germline V gene, CDR1 is MNHNS and CDR2 is SASEGT. CDR3 DNA: TGTGCCAGCAGGGAGGGGGCTTGGGAGACCCAGTACTTC. Translating it yields CASREGAWETQYF.

CDR3 sequence: CASSFSRSTDTQYF. The DNA of the CDR3 is TGTGCCAGCAGTTTCTCGAGAAGCACAGATACGCAGTATTTT. The V call is TRBV27, the J call TRBJ2-3; D is uncertain. This CDR3 is built from 14 residues. V lost 3 bases, J lost 0 bases, and 7 bases lay in between. Germline CDR1 is MNHEY and CDR2 is SMNVEV (reference sequence).

The rearrangement uses TRBV9 and TRBJ2-3; 8 bases are shared with TRBD2. The CDR3 contains 15 residues. The V gene's germline CDR1 is SGDLS and CDR2 YYNGEE. V lost 0 bases to trimming and J lost 3 bases; unmatched junction nucleotides: 3. CDR3 residues: CASSVATSGTDTQYF. CDR3 in DNA: TGTGCCAGCAGCGTAGCCACTAGCGGTACAGATACGCAGTATTTT.

The rearrangement links TRBV30 to TRBJ1-3, with D possibly being TRBD1 (6 bases). This CDR3 region has 14 residues. Per the germline V gene, CDR1 is GTSNPN and CDR2 is SVGIG (reference sequence). The germline V and J ends were trimmed by 0 bases and 5 bases, with 11 bases remaining between them. For the CDR3, the DNA is TGTGCCTGGAGTGTAGGGGGATCGCGAAACACCATATATTTT. Translated, it gives CAWSVGGSRNTIYF.

The J gene is TRBJ2-3, the V gene TRBV7-9; maybe TRBD2 (6 bases). V was pared by 3 bases and J by 3 bases, with 10 bases between. Per the germline V gene, CDR1 is SEHNR and CDR2 is FQNEAQ (reference sequence). CDR3 length equals 14 residues. The CDR3 region is CASSLGAGTDTQYF. CDR3 in DNA: TGTGCCAGCAGCTTGGGAGCGGGTACAGATACGCAGTATTTT.

The V call is TRBV30, the J call TRBJ1-5; D unresolved. There are 15 residues in the CDR3. Per the germline V gene, CDR1 is GTSNPN and CDR2 is SVGIG (reference sequence). The V end lost 4 bases, the J end lost 4 bases, and 17 bases lay between the germline ends. As DNA, the CDR3 is TGTGCCTGGAATCTGGGAGGAGCTGGGAATCAGCCCCAGCATTTT. Its protein product is CAWNLGGAGNQPQHF.

The chain links TRBV18 to TRBJ2-5; 8 bases fit TRBD2. V gave up 7 bases and J gave up 4 bases; unmatched junction bases: 5. The CDR3 covers 13 residues. Germline CDR1 reads KGHSH; CDR2 reads LQKENI. The DNA of the CDR3 is TGTGCCAGCTTAGCGGGACTCGCAGAGACCCAGTACTTC. Residues: CASLAGLAETQYF.

The chain employs TRBV5-1 and TRBJ2-7; 7 nucleotides match TRBD1. CDR1 is SGHRS and CDR2 is YFSETQ in the germline V gene. Germline trimming cut 4 bases from V and 3 bases from J; bases unmatched to any gene: 10. CDR3 length equals 15 residues. The CDR3 DNA reads TGCGCCAGCAGCCTAAGGACAGGTTCCCTCTACGAGCAGTACTTC. This codes for CASSLRTGSLYEQYF.

The genes are TRBV5-1 and TRBJ2-3, with 7 bases identical to TRBD2. The CDR3 length is 16 residues. Trimming removed 4 bases from V and 6 bases from J; junction bases left unmatched: 14. Per the germline V gene, CDR1 is SGHRS and CDR2 is YFSETQ. CDR3 protein: CASSQVAGPVRDTQYF. Written as DNA, the CDR3 is TGCGCCAGCAGCCAGGTAGCGGGTCCTGTGCGGGATACGCAGTATTTT.

Written as DNA, the CDR3 is TGCGCCAGCAGCTTGGCTCCCTCCACAGATACGCAGTATTTT. Encoded protein: CASSLAPSTDTQYF. The rearrangement joins TRBV5-1 to TRBJ2-3; no clear D. This CDR3 is built from 14 residues. Looked up from germline, CDR1 is SGHRS and CDR2 is YFSETQ. V dropped 0 bases and J dropped 2 bases, with 7 bases sitting between them.